What follows are 6 T cell receptor beta chains derived from one specimen sequenced in a study of cytomegalovirus exposure and HLA in healthy donors. PCR was performed using 60 Vbeta and 13 Jbeta primers. Assay used: immunoSEQ multiplex PCR; TCRdb lists only in-frame clones, some missing. The sample yields around 150,000 clones, around 81% seen once. Source material: PBMCs. The receptors stem from a woman in her forties or fifties in good health and CMV-seronegative.

V gene TRBV6-6 combines with J gene TRBJ1-5; D gene unclear. Deletions cut 5 bases from V and 6 bases from J, with 11 bases between. Per the germline V gene, CDR1 is MNHNY and CDR2 is SVGAGI (reference sequence). This CDR3 has 13 amino acids. The CDR3 sequence: CASSPEVSQPQHF. In DNA, the CDR3 is TGTGCCAGCAGTCCCGAGGTATCTCAGCCCCAGCATTTT.

The chain carries TRBV10-3 and TRBJ2-7; D is possibly TRBD2 (6 bases). The V gene's germline CDR1 is ENHRY and CDR2 SYGVKD. The CDR3 spans 13 residues. With 11 bases removed from V and 5 bases from J, the gap between germline ends came to 19 bases. Here the CDR3 DNA reads TGTGCCGCTTCGTTCAGGGAGGAGAACGAGCAGTACTTC. Protein: CAASFREENEQYF.

The V gene is TRBV19, the J gene TRBJ2-1; 9 bases fit TRBD2. This CDR3 region has 14 residues. The V segment lost 9 bases and the J segment 6 bases; nucleotides outside the gene matches: 9. Germline V CDR1 and CDR2: LNHDA, SQIVND (reference sequence). The CDR3 sequence: CASSGAGGPNEQFF. In nucleotides, the CDR3 is TGTGCCAGCTCGGGGGCGGGAGGGCCCAATGAGCAGTTCTTC. Complete variable domain (other parts from reference TRBV19 and TRBJ2-1): DGGITQSPKYLFRKEGQNVTLSCEQNLNHDAMYWYRQDPGQGLRLIYYSQIVNDFQKGDIAEGYSVSREKKESFPLTVTSAQKNPTAFYLCASSGAGGPNEQFFGPGTRLTVL.

V and J are TRBV5-5 and TRBJ1-2; 7 nucleotides match TRBD1. After removal of 4 bases from V and 4 bases from J, the junction contained 4 bases not matched to a gene. Germline CDR1 is SGHKS and CDR2 is YYEKEE (reference sequence). CDR3 size: 13 residues. CDR3 bases: TGTGCCAGCAGCGATCAGGGGGGCTATGGCTACACCTTC. Protein sequence: CASSDQGGYGYTF. Complete variable domain (other parts from reference TRBV5-5 and TRBJ1-2): DAGVTQSPTHLIKTRGQQVTLRCSPISGHKSVSWYQQVLGQGPQFIFQYYEKEERGRGNFPDRFSARQFPNYSSELNVNALLLGDSALYLCASSDQGGYGYTFGSGTRLTVV.

The chain recombines TRBV18 with TRBJ2-6; no clear D. With 4 bases removed from V and 0 bases from J, the gap between germline ends came to 4 bases. CDR3 length equals 14 residues. Germline assignment: CDR1 KGHSH and CDR2 LQKENI. The CDR3 nucleotides read TGTGCCAGCTCACGGAGCTCTGGGGCCAACGTCCTGACTTTC. Translated, it gives CASSRSSGANVLTF.

V gene TRBV7-2 combines with J gene TRBJ2-3; 7 bases fit TRBD2. With 3 bases clipped from V and 3 bases from J, the junction kept 3 bases outside the gene matches. Per the germline V gene, CDR1 is SGHTA and CDR2 is FQGNSA. CDR3 length: 14 amino acids. The CDR3 sequence is CASSFERGTDTQYF. Here the CDR3 DNA reads TGTGCCAGCAGCTTTGAGCGGGGAACAGATACGCAGTATTTT.